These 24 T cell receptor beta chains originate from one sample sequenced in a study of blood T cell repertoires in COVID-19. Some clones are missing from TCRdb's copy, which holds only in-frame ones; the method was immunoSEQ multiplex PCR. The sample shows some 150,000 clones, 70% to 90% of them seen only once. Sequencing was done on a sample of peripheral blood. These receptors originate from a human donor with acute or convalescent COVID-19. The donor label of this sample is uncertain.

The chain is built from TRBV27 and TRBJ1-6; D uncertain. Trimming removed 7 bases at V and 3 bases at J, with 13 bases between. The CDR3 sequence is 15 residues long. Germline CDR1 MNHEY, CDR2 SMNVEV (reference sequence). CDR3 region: CASTLSERYNSPLHF. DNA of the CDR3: TGTGCCAGCACCTTATCGGAGCGCTATAATTCACCCCTCCACTTT.

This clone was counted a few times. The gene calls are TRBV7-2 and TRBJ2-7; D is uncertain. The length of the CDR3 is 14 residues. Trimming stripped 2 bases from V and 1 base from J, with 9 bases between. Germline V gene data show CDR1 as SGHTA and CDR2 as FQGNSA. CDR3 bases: TGTGCCAGCAGCTTATTAAGCACTTCCTACGAGCAGTACTTC. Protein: CASSLLSTSYEQYF.

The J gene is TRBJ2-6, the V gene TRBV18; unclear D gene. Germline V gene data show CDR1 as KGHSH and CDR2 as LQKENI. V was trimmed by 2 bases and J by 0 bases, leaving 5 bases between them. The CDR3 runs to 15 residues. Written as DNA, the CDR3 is TGTGCCAGCTCACCAGACACCTCTGGGGCCAACGTCCTGACTTTC. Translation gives CASSPDTSGANVLTF.

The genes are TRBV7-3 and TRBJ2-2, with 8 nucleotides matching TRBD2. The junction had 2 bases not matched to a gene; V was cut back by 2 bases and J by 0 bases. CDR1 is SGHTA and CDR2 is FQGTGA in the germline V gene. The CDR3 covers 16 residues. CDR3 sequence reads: CASSLASGPNTGELFF. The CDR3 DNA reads TGTGCCAGCAGCTTAGCTAGCGGGCCGAACACCGGGGAGCTGTTTTTT.

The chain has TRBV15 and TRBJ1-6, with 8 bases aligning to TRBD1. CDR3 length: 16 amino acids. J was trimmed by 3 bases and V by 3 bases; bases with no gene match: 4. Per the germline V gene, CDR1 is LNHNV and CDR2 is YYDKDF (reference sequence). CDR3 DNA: TGTGCCACCAGCAGGACAGGGGATATCTATAATTCACCCCTCCACTTT. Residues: CATSRTGDIYNSPLHF.

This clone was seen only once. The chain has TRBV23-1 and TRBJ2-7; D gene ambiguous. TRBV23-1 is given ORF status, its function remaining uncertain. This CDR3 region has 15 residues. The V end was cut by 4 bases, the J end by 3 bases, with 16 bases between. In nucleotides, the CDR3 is TGCGCCAGCAGTCCTTTAGATGGGCTCCACTACGAGCAGTACTTC. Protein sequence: CASSPLDGLHYEQYF.

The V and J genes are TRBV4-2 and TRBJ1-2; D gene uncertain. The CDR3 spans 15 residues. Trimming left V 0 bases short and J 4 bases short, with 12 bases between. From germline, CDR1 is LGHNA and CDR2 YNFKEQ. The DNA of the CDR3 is TGTGCCAGCAGCCAAGATCCGCCAGGCCTCTATGGCTACACCTTC. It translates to CASSQDPPGLYGYTF.

Here the CDR3 reads CASSWTAAGGYTF. The CDR3 DNA sequence: TGTGCCAGCAGCTGGACAGCCGCCGGCGGCTACACCTTC. The chain recombines TRBV7-9 with TRBJ1-2; tentative D call: TRBD1 (6 bases). Deletions cut 4 bases from V and 8 bases from J, with 14 bases between. The CDR3 is made up of 13 amino acids. In germline, CDR1 is SEHNR, CDR2 FQNEAQ (reference sequence).

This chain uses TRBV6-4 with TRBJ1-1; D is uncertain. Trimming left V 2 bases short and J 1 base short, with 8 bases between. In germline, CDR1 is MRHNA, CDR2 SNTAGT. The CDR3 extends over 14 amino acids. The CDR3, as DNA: TGTGCCAGCAGTGACGGCGGAGGGAACACTGAAGCTTTCTTT. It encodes CASSDGGGNTEAFF.

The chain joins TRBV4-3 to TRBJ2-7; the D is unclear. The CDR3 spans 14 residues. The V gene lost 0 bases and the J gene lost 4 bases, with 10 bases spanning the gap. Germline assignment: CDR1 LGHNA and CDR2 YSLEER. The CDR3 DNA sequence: TGCGCCAGCAGCCAAGACCCCTATAATTACGAGCAGTACTTC. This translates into CASSQDPYNYEQYF.

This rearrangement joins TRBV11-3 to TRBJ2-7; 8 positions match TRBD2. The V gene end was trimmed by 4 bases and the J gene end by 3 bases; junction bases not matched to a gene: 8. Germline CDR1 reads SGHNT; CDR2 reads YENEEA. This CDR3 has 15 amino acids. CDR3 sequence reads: CASSCASGRGYEQYV. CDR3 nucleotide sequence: TGTGCCAGCAGCTGCGCAAGCGGGAGAGGCTACGAGCAGTACGTC.

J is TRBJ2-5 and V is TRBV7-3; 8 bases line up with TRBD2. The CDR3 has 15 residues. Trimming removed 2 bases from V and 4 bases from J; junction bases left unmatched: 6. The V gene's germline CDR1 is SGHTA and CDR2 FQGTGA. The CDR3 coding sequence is TGTGCCAGCAGCTTAGAGGGGACTAGGGGAGAGACCCAGTACTTC. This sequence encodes CASSLEGTRGETQYF.

The CDR3 sequence is CASSLISVLIHEQFF. CDR3 nucleotide sequence: TGTGCCAGCAGTTTAATCTCGGTTTTGATCCATGAGCAGTTCTTC. The chain recombines TRBV28 with TRBJ2-1; D unclear. V dropped 2 bases and J dropped 8 bases, with 16 bases sitting between them. Germline CDR1 and CDR2: MDHEN and SYDVKM. This CDR3 has 15 residues.

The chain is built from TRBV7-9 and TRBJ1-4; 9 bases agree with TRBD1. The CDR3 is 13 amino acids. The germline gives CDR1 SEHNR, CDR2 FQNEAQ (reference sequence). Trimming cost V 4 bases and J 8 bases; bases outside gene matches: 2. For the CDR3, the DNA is TGTGCCAGCAGCTCCGGACAGGGGGAAAAACTGTTTTTT. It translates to CASSSGQGEKLFF.

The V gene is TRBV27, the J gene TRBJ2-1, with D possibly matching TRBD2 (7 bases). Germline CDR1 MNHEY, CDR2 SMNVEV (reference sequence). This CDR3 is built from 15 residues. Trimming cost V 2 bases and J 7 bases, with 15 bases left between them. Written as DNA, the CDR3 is TGTGCCAGCAGTTTAAGGGGGGGGCTTTGGAATGAGCAGTTCTTC. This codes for CASSLRGGLWNEQFF.

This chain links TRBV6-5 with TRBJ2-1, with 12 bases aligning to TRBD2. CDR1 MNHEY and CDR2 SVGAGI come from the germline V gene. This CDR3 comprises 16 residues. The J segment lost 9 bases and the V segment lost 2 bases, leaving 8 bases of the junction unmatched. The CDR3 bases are TGTGCCAGCAGTTACGCTAAGACTAGCGGGAGTGTTGAGCAGTTCTTC. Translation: CASSYAKTSGSVEQFF.

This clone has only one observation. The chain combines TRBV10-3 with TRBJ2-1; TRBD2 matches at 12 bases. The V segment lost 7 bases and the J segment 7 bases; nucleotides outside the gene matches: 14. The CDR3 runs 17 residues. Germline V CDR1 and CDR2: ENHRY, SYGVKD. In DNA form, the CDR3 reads TGTGCCATCATGCCCCGTCCGGGACTAGCGGGCCCAAATGAGCAGTTCTTC. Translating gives CAIMPRPGLAGPNEQFF.

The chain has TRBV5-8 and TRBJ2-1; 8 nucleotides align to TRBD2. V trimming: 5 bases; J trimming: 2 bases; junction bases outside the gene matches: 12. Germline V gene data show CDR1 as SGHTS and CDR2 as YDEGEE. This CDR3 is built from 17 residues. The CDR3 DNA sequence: TGTGCCAGCAGTAACTTCCAGGGACTAGGAACCTACAATGAGCAGTTCTTC. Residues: CASSNFQGLGTYNEQFF.

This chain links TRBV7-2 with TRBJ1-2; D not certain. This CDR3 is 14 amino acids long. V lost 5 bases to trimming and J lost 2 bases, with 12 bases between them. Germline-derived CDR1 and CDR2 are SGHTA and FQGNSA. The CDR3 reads CASSPGTENYGYTF. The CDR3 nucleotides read TGTGCCAGCAGCCCGGGAACAGAGAACTATGGCTACACCTTC.

The CDR3 sequence is CASSGLAGGNNEQFF. The CDR3 coding sequence is TGTGCCAGCAGCGGCCTGGCGGGAGGAAACAATGAGCAGTTCTTC. The rearrangement links TRBV11-2 to TRBJ2-1; 8 bases map to TRBD2. The germline V gene encodes CDR1 SGHAT and CDR2 FQNNGV. This CDR3 has 15 amino acids. The V segment lost 5 bases and the J segment 5 bases; nucleotides outside the gene matches: 8.

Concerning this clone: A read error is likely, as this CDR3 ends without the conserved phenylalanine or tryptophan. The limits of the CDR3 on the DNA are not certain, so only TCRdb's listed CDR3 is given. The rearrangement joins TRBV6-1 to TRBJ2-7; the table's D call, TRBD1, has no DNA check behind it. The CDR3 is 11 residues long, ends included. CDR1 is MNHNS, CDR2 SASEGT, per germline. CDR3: CASSEAWTVML.

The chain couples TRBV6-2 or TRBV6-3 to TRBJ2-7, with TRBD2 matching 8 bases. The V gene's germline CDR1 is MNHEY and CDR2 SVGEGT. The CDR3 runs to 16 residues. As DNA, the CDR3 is TGTGCCAGCAGTTACCCGGGTATTAATAGCGGGAACCCTCAAACCGTC. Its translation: CASSYPGINSGNPQTV.

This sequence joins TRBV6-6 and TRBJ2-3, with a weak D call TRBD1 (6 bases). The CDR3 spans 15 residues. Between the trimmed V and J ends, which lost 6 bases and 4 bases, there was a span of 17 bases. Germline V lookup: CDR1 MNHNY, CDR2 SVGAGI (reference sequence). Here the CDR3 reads CASSHDRPGADTQYF. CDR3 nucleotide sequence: TGTGCCAGCAGCCATGACAGGCCCGGCGCAGATACGCAGTATTTT.

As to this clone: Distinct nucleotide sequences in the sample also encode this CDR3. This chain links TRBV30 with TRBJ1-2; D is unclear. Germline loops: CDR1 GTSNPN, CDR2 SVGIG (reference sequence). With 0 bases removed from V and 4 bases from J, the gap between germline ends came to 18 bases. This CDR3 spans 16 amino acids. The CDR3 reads CAWSVDYGRPLYGYTF. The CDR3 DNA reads TGTGCCTGGAGTGTAGACTACGGACGGCCGCTCTATGGCTACACCTTC.